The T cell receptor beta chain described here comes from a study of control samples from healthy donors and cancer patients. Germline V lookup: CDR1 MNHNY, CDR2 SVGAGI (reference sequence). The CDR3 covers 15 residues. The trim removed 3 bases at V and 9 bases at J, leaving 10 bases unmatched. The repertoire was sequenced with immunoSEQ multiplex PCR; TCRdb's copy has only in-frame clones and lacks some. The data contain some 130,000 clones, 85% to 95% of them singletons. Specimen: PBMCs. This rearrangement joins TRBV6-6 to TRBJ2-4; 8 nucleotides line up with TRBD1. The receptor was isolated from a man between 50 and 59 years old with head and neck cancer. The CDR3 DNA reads TGTGCCAGCAGTTATGGTGGACAGGGAGGCGGCATTCAGTACTTC. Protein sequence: CASSYGGQGGGIQYF.